Presented here are 32 T cell receptor beta chains from one specimen sequenced in a study of blood T cell repertoires in COVID-19. Sequencing was performed with immunoSEQ multiplex PCR; in TCRdb, only in-frame clones are kept and a portion is missing. The sample has about 120,000 clones; about 90% are singletons. Sample: peripheral blood. The origin of the receptors is a man aged 65 to 79 who had recovered from COVID-19.

The chain joins TRBV3-1 (or the pseudogene TRBV3-2) to TRBJ2-3, with a possible D match to TRBD1 (6 bases). The germline gives CDR1 LGHDT, CDR2 YNNKEL (reference sequence). This CDR3 region has 16 residues. V lost 6 bases and J lost 6, with 22 bases in between. The CDR3, as DNA: TGTGCCAGCAGTTACAGACAGGACATTGTCTCGGATACGCAGTATTTT. Amino acids: CASSYRQDIVSDTQYF.

The chain couples TRBV7-2 to TRBJ1-2; 8 bases line up with TRBD1. This CDR3 region has 14 residues. V shed 5 bases and J 0 bases; nucleotides not matched to a gene: 2. Germline CDR1 is SGHTA and CDR2 is FQGNSA. CDR3 protein: CASSRQGTNYGYTF. CDR3 DNA sequence: TGTGCCAGCAGCAGACAGGGGACTAACTATGGCTACACCTTC.

The CDR3 protein is CASSPSETQYF. The DNA of the CDR3 is TGTGCCAGCAGCCCCTCCGAGACCCAGTACTTC. The rearrangement links TRBV5-5 to TRBJ2-5; D gene ambiguous. Trimming shortened V by 4 bases and J by 5 bases, and 6 bases separated the two germline ends. This CDR3 has 11 amino acids. Germline values: CDR1 SGHKS, CDR2 YYEKEE (reference sequence).

The chain has TRBV21-1 and TRBJ2-2; the D call of TRBD1 is as the table states it, not checked on the DNA. TRBV21-1 is labeled a pseudogene. This CDR3 spans 20 amino acids. Written as DNA, the CDR3 is TGTGCCAGCAGCTCGATCCCGGGGACAGGGAACCCAAGGGTCACCGGGGAGCTGTTTTTT. It yields the protein CASSSIPGTGNPRVTGELFF.

The V gene is TRBV9, the J gene TRBJ2-1; D possibly corresponds to TRBD2 (6 bases). Germline values: CDR1 SGDLS, CDR2 YYNGEE. The CDR3 loop spans 14 amino acids. The germline V and J ends were trimmed by 1 base and 9 bases, with 14 bases remaining between them. CDR3 nucleotides: TGTGCCAGCAGCGTACTTGGAGGGTGGAGTGAGCAGTTCTTC. Translating it yields CASSVLGGWSEQFF.

The chain links TRBV11-3 to TRBJ2-7, with D perhaps matching TRBD1 (6 bases). The ends were cut back, 5 bases at V and 1 base at J, with 12 bases in the middle. Germline CDR1 and CDR2: SGHNT and YENEEA. The CDR3 totals 14 residues. Here the CDR3 reads CASSPYQGSYEQYF. CDR3 in DNA: TGTGCCAGCAGCCCATACCAGGGGTCCTACGAGCAGTACTTC. Based on the CDR3 plus reference TRBV11-3 and TRBJ2-7, the full variable domain is EAGVVQSPRYKIIEKKQPVAFWCNPISGHNTLYWYLQNLGQGPELLIRYENEEAVDDSQLPKDRFSAERLKGVDSTLKIQPAELGDSAVYLCASSPYQGSYEQYFGPGTRLTVT.

The rearrangement links TRBV29-1 to TRBJ2-3; TRBD2 might be the D (6 bases). V was shortened by 6 bases and J by 3 bases, with 13 bases between the two germline ends. CDR3 length: 13 amino acids. Germline loops: CDR1 SQVTM, CDR2 ANQGSEA. CDR3 nucleotide sequence: TGCAGCGTGATGTTGGGGGGTACAGATACGCAGTATTTT. This translates into CSVMLGGTDTQYF.

The chain joins TRBV29-1 to TRBJ1-1, with 10 bases fitting TRBD1. Germline V CDR1 and CDR2: SQVTM, ANQGSEA. Trimming removed 0 bases from V and 11 bases from J; junction bases left unmatched: 12. The CDR3 is 15 residues long. CDR3 bases: TGCAGCGTTGAAGATTCGACAGGGGGCGCGTTCATGGCTTTCTTT. Amino acids: CSVEDSTGGAFMAFF.

This chain links TRBV29-1 with TRBJ2-3, with 7 positions matching TRBD2. The CDR3 covers 14 residues. The J segment lost 1 base and the V segment lost 7 bases, leaving 8 bases of the junction unmatched. CDR1 and CDR2 from the germline V gene are SQVTM and ANQGSEA. The CDR3 nucleotides read TGCAGCGCCATCTTTGCGGGGGGCACAGATACGCAGTATTTT. Its protein is CSAIFAGGTDTQYF.

The chain is built from TRBV5-1 and TRBJ2-2, with a possible D match to TRBD1 (6 bases). The CDR3 is 13 amino acids. CDR1 is SGHRS, CDR2 YFSETQ, per germline. V lost 8 bases to trimming and J lost 4 bases, with 12 bases between them. CDR3 amino acids: CASHRDSTGELFF. The CDR3 region has the DNA TGCGCCAGTCACAGGGATTCCACCGGGGAGCTGTTTTTT.

This clone was seen a handful of times. The chain recombines TRBV28 with TRBJ1-6; possible D gene TRBD1, 5 bases. The CDR3 runs to 14 residues. Trimming removed 5 bases at V and 8 bases at J, with 13 bases between. The V gene's germline CDR1 is MDHEN and CDR2 SYDVKM. The CDR3 coding sequence is TGTGCCAGCAGTCCCGGAGGGGCGGATTCACCCCTCCACTTT. It yields the protein CASSPGGADSPLHF.

V usage is TRBV2 and J usage is TRBJ1-1; possibly TRBD1 for D (6 bases). V shed 5 bases and J shed 4 bases, with 11 bases lying between them. Germline CDR1 and CDR2: SNHLY and FYNNEI. The length of the CDR3 is 13 residues. CDR3 DNA sequence: TGTGCCAGCAGTCGGGACACGGGCACTGAAGCTTTCTTT. Translated, it gives CASSRDTGTEAFF.

The chain couples TRBV27 to TRBJ2-7; 9 positions match TRBD1. The CDR3 consists of 14 residues. Germline trimming cut 8 bases from V and 2 bases from J; bases unmatched to any gene: 7. Germline-derived CDR1 and CDR2 are MNHEY and SMNVEV (reference sequence). The CDR3: CASGRDRATYEQYF. The CDR3 DNA follows: TGTGCCAGCGGCCGGGACAGGGCGACCTACGAGCAGTACTTC.

J is TRBJ1-1 and V is TRBV4-1, with TRBD1 matching 7 bases. The length of the CDR3 is 13 residues. J was trimmed by 10 bases and V by 0 bases; bases with no gene match: 5. Germline V gene sequence: CDR1 MGHRA, CDR2 YSYEKL. CDR3 sequence (DNA): TGCGCCAGCAGCCAAGAACAGGGGAGGCGAGCTTTCTTT. Amino acids: CASSQEQGRRAFF.

The gene calls are TRBV28 and TRBJ1-6; perhaps TRBD1 as D (6 bases). The CDR3 is 13 amino acids. V shed 4 bases and J shed 5 bases, with 6 bases lying between them. Germline V gives CDR1 MDHEN, CDR2 SYDVKM. CDR3 nucleotides: TGTGCCAGCAGTTGGACAGATAATTCACCCCTCCACTTT. Protein: CASSWTDNSPLHF.

This chain uses TRBV28 with TRBJ2-7; 10 bases line up with TRBD1. Germline loops: CDR1 MDHEN, CDR2 SYDVKM. Trimming cost V 9 bases and J 1 base; bases outside gene matches: 18. The CDR3 covers 18 residues. For the CDR3, the DNA is TGTGCCAGTCTCTCCGGGGGGTTGGGACAGGGGATGTCCTACGAGCAGTACTTC. It specifies CASLSGGLGQGMSYEQYF.

The chain employs TRBV5-6 and TRBJ2-2, with 14 bases that match TRBD2. Losses at the gene ends were 4 bases for V and 7 bases for J; bases not matched to a gene: 6. Germline V lookup: CDR1 SGHDT, CDR2 YYEEEE. The CDR3 is 16 residues long. CDR3 in amino acids: CASSRGLAGEFGELFF. CDR3 DNA sequence: TGTGCCAGCAGCCGGGGACTAGCGGGAGAGTTCGGGGAGCTGTTTTTT.

The J gene is TRBJ1-1, the V gene TRBV11-2, with D perhaps TRBD1 (5 bases). Trimming took 5 bases from V and 6 from J, leaving 16 bases between them. Germline CDR1 is SGHAT and CDR2 is FQNNGV. The CDR3 is 14 residues long. This chain's CDR3 is CASSLIHAGAEAFF. CDR3 nucleotides: TGTGCCAGCAGCCTTATACATGCGGGGGCTGAAGCTTTCTTT.

The sample holds a few counts of this clone. The chain carries TRBV3-1 (or the pseudogene TRBV3-2) and TRBJ2-7; TRBD1 aligns across 9 bases. J gave up 9 bases and V 4 bases, and 4 bases lay outside the gene matches. The V gene's germline CDR1 is LGHDT and CDR2 YNNKEL (reference sequence). This CDR3 is built from 12 residues. CDR3 DNA: TGTGCCAGCAGCCGGGCGGACAGGGGGCAGTACTTC. Protein product: CASSRADRGQYF.

This chain connects TRBV6-6 to TRBJ2-5; D is perhaps TRBD1 (6 bases). This CDR3 is built from 15 residues. CDR1 is MNHNY and CDR2 is SVGAGI in the germline V gene (reference sequence). V was pared by 4 bases and J by 3 bases, with 15 bases between. The CDR3 is CASSWGTGTKETQYF. The CDR3 DNA sequence: TGTGCCAGCAGTTGGGGAACCGGGACAAAAGAGACCCAGTACTTC.

Only a few counts were recorded for this clone. The chain combines TRBV5-1 with TRBJ1-2, with D perhaps matching TRBD1 (5 bases). Between the trimmed V and J ends, which lost 0 bases and 5 bases, there was a span of 14 bases. Germline V gene sequence: CDR1 SGHRS, CDR2 YFSETQ. This CDR3 has 15 residues. Written as DNA, the CDR3 is TGCGCCAGCAGCTTGGCCGGGAGGGGTTGGTATGGCTACACCTTC. Amino acids: CASSLAGRGWYGYTF. Combining the CDR3 with reference TRBV5-1 and TRBJ1-2 gives the whole variable domain KAGVTQTPRYLIKTRGQQVTLSCSPISGHRSVSWYQQTPGQGLQFLFEYFSETQRNKGNFPGRFSGRQFSNSRSEMNVSTLELGDSALYLCASSLAGRGWYGYTFGSGTRLTVV.

The J gene is TRBJ2-1, the V gene TRBV9; D is perhaps TRBD1 (5 bases). Trimming cost V 8 bases and J 0 bases, with 6 bases left between them. CDR3 length equals 12 residues. Germline loops: CDR1 SGDLS, CDR2 YYNGEE. The CDR3 bases are TGTGCCAGTGGGGCCTCCTACAATGAGCAGTTCTTC. Translated: CASGASYNEQFF.

The V call is TRBV30, the J call TRBJ2-3; possible D gene TRBD2, 6 bases. Per germline, CDR1 GTSNPN and CDR2 SVGIG (reference sequence). This CDR3 spans 14 amino acids. V lost 3 bases, J lost 4 bases, and 14 bases lay in between. This CDR3 is CAWRRGTYADTQYF. Written as DNA, the CDR3 is TGTGCCTGGAGACGCGGGACGTATGCAGATACGCAGTATTTT. Using reference TRBV30 and TRBJ2-3 for the parts outside the CDR3, the full variable domain is SQTIHQWPATLVQPVGSPLSLECTVEGTSNPNLYWYRQAAGRGLQLLFYSVGIGQISSEVPQNLSASRPQDRQFILSSKKLLLSDSGFYLCAWRRGTYADTQYFGPGTRLTVL.

The chain joins TRBV5-1 to TRBJ2-1; D is unclear. From germline, CDR1 is SGHRS and CDR2 YFSETQ. There are 15 residues in the CDR3. Trimming removed 0 bases from V and 3 bases from J, with 10 bases in between. CDR3 residues: CASSLDGRNYNEQFF. DNA for the CDR3: TGCGCCAGCAGCTTGGATGGCCGTAACTACAATGAGCAGTTCTTC.

This clone was observed a few times. The chain couples TRBV19 to TRBJ2-1, with 10 bases identical to TRBD1. The CDR3 has 16 amino acids. J was trimmed by 9 bases and V by 4 bases; bases with no gene match: 12. From germline, CDR1 is LNHDA and CDR2 SQIVND (reference sequence). The CDR3 sequence: CASSTPGTGVLGEQFF. The CDR3 DNA is TGTGCCAGTAGTACCCCCGGGACAGGGGTGTTGGGTGAGCAGTTCTTC.

V and J are TRBV6-5 and TRBJ1-6; TRBD1 matches 8 bases. CDR1 MNHEY and CDR2 SVGAGI come from the germline V gene. The CDR3 totals 12 residues. Trimming at V came to 6 bases and at J to 10 bases, leaving 2 bases not matched to a gene. This CDR3 is CASRGTGSPLHF. The CDR3 DNA reads as TGTGCCAGCAGGGGGACAGGCTCACCCCTCCACTTT.

This chain links TRBV5-1 with TRBJ2-5; a weak D match, TRBD1 (6 bases). In germline, CDR1 is SGHRS, CDR2 YFSETQ. V lost 0 bases and J 1 base, leaving 13 bases between the germline ends. CDR3 length: 16 residues. The CDR3 bases are TGCGCCAGCAGCTTGGACAGGGCGTCAGGCCAAGAGACCCAGTACTTC. It specifies CASSLDRASGQETQYF.

This chain joins TRBV6-5 and TRBJ2-5, with a weak D call TRBD1 (5 bases). Trimming removed 0 bases from V and 3 bases from J, with 8 bases in between. Germline assignment: CDR1 MNHEY and CDR2 SVGAGI. The CDR3 loop spans 14 amino acids. The CDR3 DNA follows: TGTGCCAGCAGTTACTCGTGGGGCAAAGAGACCCAGTACTTC. Translated: CASSYSWGKETQYF.

The chain couples TRBV20-1 to TRBJ2-7, with D possibly matching TRBD1 (6 bases). The CDR3 is made up of 15 amino acids. With 3 bases removed from V and 5 bases from J, the gap between germline ends came to 20 bases. Germline CDR1 reads DFQATT; CDR2 reads SNEGSKA (reference sequence). The CDR3 region is CSASVGSGEGNEQYF. CDR3 nucleotides: TGCAGTGCTAGTGTTGGGTCAGGGGAAGGAAACGAGCAGTACTTC.

The chain employs TRBV5-1 and TRBJ2-1, with TRBD2 matching 7 bases. CDR1 is SGHRS, CDR2 YFSETQ, per germline. This CDR3 is built from 16 residues. The V gene end was trimmed by 2 bases and the J gene end by 1 base; junction bases not matched to a gene: 6. CDR3 DNA sequence: TGCGCCAGCAGCTTCCGATTCGGGGGGTCCTACAATGAGCAGTTCTTC. Protein: CASSFRFGGSYNEQFF.

The chain links TRBV6-5 to TRBJ1-1; no clear D gene. CDR1 MNHEY and CDR2 SVGAGI come from the germline V gene. This CDR3 comprises 13 residues. V was cut by 7 bases and J by 0 bases, with 9 bases left in between. The CDR3 loop reads CASIRHLNTEAFF. CDR3 sequence (DNA): TGTGCCAGCATCCGACACCTGAACACTGAAGCTTTCTTT.

The CDR3 DNA follows: TGTGCCAGCAGCTTAGTGGCGGGGGGCGGAGATACGCAGTATTTT. Amino acids: CASSLVAGGGDTQYF. The chain employs TRBV11-2 and TRBJ2-3; 8 nucleotides agree with TRBD2. The CDR3 extends over 15 amino acids. The germline V gene encodes CDR1 SGHAT and CDR2 FQNNGV. V lost 1 base, J lost 5 bases, and 5 bases stayed unmatched.